One TCR beta chain is described in this entry. This record belongs to a study of blood T cell repertoires in COVID-19. Study-wide context: Acute-phase and convalescent COVID-19 samples originated in the United States, Italy and Spain. PBMCs, B-cell-depleted T cells, or T cells provided the cDNA or gDNA that made up the material.

The CDR3 length is 12 residues. Trimming removed 5 bases from V and 8 bases from J, with 7 bases in between. The germline CDR1 and CDR2 sequences are SEHNR and FQNEAQ (reference sequence). Generated by immunoSEQ multiplex PCR, the TCRdb table keeps only in-frame clones and is missing some. The table includes about 220,000 clones, about 79% detected once. The J gene is TRBJ1-6, the V gene TRBV7-9, with D unresolved. The receptor was isolated from a woman between 40 and 50 years old with acute COVID-19. The sequenced sample consisted of PBMCs or T cells enriched from blood (not recorded which). The CDR3 DNA is TGTGCCAGCAGCGGTCACTATTCACCCCTCCACTTT. Translated, it gives CASSGHYSPLHF.